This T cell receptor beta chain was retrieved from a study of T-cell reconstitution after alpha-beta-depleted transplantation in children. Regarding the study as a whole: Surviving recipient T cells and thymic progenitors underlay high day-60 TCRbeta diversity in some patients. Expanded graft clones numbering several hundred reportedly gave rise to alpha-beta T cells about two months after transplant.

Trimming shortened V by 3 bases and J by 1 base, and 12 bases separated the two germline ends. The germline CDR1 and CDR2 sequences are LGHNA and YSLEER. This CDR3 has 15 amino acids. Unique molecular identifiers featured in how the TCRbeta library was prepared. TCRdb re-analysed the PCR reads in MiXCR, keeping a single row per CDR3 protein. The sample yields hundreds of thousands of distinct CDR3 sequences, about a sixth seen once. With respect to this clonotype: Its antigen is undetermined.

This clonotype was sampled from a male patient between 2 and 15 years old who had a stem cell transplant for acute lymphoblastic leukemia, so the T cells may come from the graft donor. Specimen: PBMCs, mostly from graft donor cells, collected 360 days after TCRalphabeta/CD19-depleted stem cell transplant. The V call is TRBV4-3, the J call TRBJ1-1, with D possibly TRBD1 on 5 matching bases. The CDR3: CASSQGWTTNTEAFF. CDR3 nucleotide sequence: TGCGCCAGCAGCCAGGGTTGGACAACGAACACTGAAGCTTTCTTT.